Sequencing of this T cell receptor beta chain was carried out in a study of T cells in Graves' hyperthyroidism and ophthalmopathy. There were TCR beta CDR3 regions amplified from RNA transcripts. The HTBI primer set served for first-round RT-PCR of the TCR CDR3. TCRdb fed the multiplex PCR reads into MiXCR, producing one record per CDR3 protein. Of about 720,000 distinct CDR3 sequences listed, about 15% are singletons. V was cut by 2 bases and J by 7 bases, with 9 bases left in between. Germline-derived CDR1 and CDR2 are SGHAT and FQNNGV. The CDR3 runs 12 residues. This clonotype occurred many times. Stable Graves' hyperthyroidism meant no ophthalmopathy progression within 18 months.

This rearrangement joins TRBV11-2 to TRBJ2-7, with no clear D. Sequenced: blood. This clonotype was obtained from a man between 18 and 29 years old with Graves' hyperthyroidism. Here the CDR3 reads CASSLPPWEQYF. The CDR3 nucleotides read TGTGCCAGCAGCTTACCTCCTTGGGAGCAGTACTTC.